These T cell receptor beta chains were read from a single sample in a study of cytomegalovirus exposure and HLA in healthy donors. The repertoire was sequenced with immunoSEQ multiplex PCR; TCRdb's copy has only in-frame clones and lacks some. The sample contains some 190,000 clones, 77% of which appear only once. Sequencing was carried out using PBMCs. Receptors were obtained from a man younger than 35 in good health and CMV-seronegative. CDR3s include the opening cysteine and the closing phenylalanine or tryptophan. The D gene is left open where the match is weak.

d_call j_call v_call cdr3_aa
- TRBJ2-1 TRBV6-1 CASSTSLAYNEQFF
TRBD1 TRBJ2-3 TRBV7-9 CSSSPPRTGRSDTQYF
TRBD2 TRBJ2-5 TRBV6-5 CASSYSTGGPETQYF
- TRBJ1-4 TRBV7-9 CASRLTGTSVNEKLFF
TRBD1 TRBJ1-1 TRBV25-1 CASRRSGGTEAFF
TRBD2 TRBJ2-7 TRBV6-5 CASALSSGGATTQYF
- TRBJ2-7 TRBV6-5 CASSESVKTYEQYF
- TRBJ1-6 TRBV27 CASRPSRSSYNSPLHF
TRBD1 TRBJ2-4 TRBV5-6 CASSLAATGVGKNIQYF
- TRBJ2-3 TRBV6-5 CASSYTVTDTQYF
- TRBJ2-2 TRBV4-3 CASSHGVDYTGELFF
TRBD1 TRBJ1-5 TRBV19 CASSWDRDNQPQHF
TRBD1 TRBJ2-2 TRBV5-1 CASSLTGAPNTGELFF
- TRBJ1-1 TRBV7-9 CSSSLAGGQNTEAFF
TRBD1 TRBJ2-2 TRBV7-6 CASSPRQGRTGELFF
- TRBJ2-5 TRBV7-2 CASSLAGAQETQYF
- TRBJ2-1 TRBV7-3 CASSLGGWFRDEQFF
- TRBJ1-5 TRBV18 CASSPYYLDQPQHF
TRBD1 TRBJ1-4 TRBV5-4 CASSFQGATNEKLFF
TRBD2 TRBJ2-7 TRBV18 CASSTTSGGPYEQYF
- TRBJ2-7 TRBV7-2 CASSPSGALSSYEQYF
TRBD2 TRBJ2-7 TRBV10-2 CASSAVVGGGPSEQYF
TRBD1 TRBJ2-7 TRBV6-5 CASSRQGLNYEQYF
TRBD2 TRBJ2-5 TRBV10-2 CASIMRGTQETQYF